These T cell receptor beta chains were read from a single sample in a study of naive and memory T cell subsets. TCRdb processed the UMI-ligation and nested PCR reads anew with MiXCR; each CDR3 protein has one entry. The table lists approximately 21,000 distinct CDR3 sequences, 6% of them singletons. Specimen: skin, collected from a tuberculin skin test site. All receptors derive from an adult in good health. CDR3s include the opening cysteine and the closing phenylalanine or tryptophan. A D gene is named only where the DNA matches it firmly. Only some rows state a clone size, as once, few, many or a class for expanded clones.

v_call: TRBV5-1; d_call: TRBD2; j_call: TRBJ2-1; clone_size: many; cdr3_aa: CASSSGLAGLHEQFF; cdr3_nt: TGCGCCAGCAGCTCGGGACTAGCGGGACTCCATGAGCAGTTCTTC
v_call: TRBV4-3; d_call: TRBD1; j_call: TRBJ2-3; clone_size: many; cdr3_aa: CASSQRGQGIADTQYF; cdr3_nt: TGCGCCAGCAGCCAACGCGGACAGGGGATAGCAGATACGCAGTATTTT
v_call: TRBV6-1; d_call: TRBD1; j_call: TRBJ2-7; clone_size: -; cdr3_aa: CASSERDSPYEQYF; cdr3_nt: TGTGCCAGCAGTGAGAGGGACAGTCCCTACGAGCAGTACTTC
v_call: TRBV20-1; d_call: -; j_call: TRBJ2-7; clone_size: -; cdr3_aa: CSAPILHEQYF; cdr3_nt: TGCAGTGCTCCCATCCTTCACGAGCAGTACTTC
v_call: TRBV4-1; d_call: -; j_call: TRBJ2-7; clone_size: medium-sized; cdr3_aa: CASSRTGGRGSYEQYF; cdr3_nt: TGCGCCAGCAGCCGAACCGGTGGGCGGGGCTCCTACGAGCAGTACTTC
v_call: TRBV20-1; d_call: -; j_call: TRBJ2-1; clone_size: many; cdr3_aa: CSARDQASGDYNEQFF; cdr3_nt: TGCAGTGCTAGAGATCAGGCAAGCGGCGATTACAATGAGCAGTTCTTC
v_call: TRBV12-3/TRBV12-4; d_call: TRBD2; j_call: TRBJ2-1; clone_size: many; cdr3_aa: CASSLGLAVYNEQFF; cdr3_nt: TGTGCCAGCAGTTTAGGACTAGCGGTCTACAATGAGCAGTTCTTC
v_call: TRBV12-3/TRBV12-4; d_call: -; j_call: TRBJ2-2; clone_size: few; cdr3_aa: CASSPDAGVTGELFF; cdr3_nt: TGTGCCAGCAGTCCAGACGCAGGGGTAACCGGGGAGCTGTTTTTT
v_call: TRBV5-1; d_call: -; j_call: TRBJ2-7; clone_size: many; cdr3_aa: CASSLVQVGDEQYF; cdr3_nt: TGCGCCAGCAGCTTAGTGCAGGTCGGTGACGAGCAGTACTTC
v_call: TRBV18; d_call: TRBD1; j_call: TRBJ2-6; clone_size: -; cdr3_aa: CASSTNRGTGANVLTF; cdr3_nt: TGTGCCAGCTCAACGAACAGGGGAACTGGGGCCAACGTCCTGACTTTC
v_call: TRBV25-1; d_call: -; j_call: TRBJ2-3; clone_size: -; cdr3_aa: CASSEYSGRGDTQYF; cdr3_nt: TGTGCCAGCAGTGAATATTCGGGTAGGGGAGATACGCAGTATTTT
v_call: TRBV5-6; d_call: -; j_call: TRBJ1-4; clone_size: many; cdr3_aa: CASSSLGATNEKLFF; cdr3_nt: TGTGCCAGCAGCTCTTTGGGGGCAACTAATGAAAAACTGTTTTTT
v_call: TRBV20-1; d_call: -; j_call: TRBJ1-2; clone_size: -; cdr3_aa: CSARDTRGSVGGYTF; cdr3_nt: TGCAGTGCTAGAGATACCCGGGGAAGTGTTGGTGGCTACACCTTC
v_call: TRBV5-1; d_call: TRBD2; j_call: TRBJ2-7; clone_size: many; cdr3_aa: CASSLVPGGIYEQYF; cdr3_nt: TGCGCCAGCAGCTTGGTGCCGGGAGGTATCTACGAGCAGTACTTC
v_call: TRBV2; d_call: -; j_call: TRBJ2-7; clone_size: many; cdr3_aa: CASSEGLRRGLASYEQYF; cdr3_nt: TGTGCCAGCAGTGAAGGGCTCCGCCGGGGCCTAGCCTCCTACGAGCAGTACTTC
v_call: TRBV7-9; d_call: -; j_call: TRBJ2-3; clone_size: many; cdr3_aa: CASILDGRATDTQYF; cdr3_nt: TGTGCCAGCATTCTGGACGGGCGGGCCACAGATACGCAGTATTTT
v_call: TRBV20-1; d_call: TRBD1; j_call: TRBJ1-5; clone_size: -; cdr3_aa: CSARSRTGGYSNQPQHF; cdr3_nt: TGCAGTGCTAGAAGCCGGACAGGGGGCTATAGCAATCAGCCCCAGCATTTT
v_call: TRBV5-1; d_call: -; j_call: TRBJ2-1; clone_size: -; cdr3_aa: CASSAGQTDNEQFF; cdr3_nt: TGCGCCAGCAGCGCCGGACAGACAGACAATGAGCAGTTCTTC
v_call: TRBV7-2; d_call: TRBD2; j_call: TRBJ2-1; clone_size: many; cdr3_aa: CASSLELAEIYNEQFF; cdr3_nt: TGTGCCAGCAGCTTAGAACTAGCGGAGATCTACAATGAGCAGTTCTTC
v_call: TRBV28; d_call: TRBD1; j_call: TRBJ2-3; clone_size: many; cdr3_aa: CASSRDRVASDTQYF; cdr3_nt: TGTGCCAGCAGTCGGGACAGGGTGGCCTCAGATACGCAGTATTTT
v_call: TRBV6-5; d_call: -; j_call: TRBJ1-1; clone_size: many; cdr3_aa: CASSYGSRGVTEAFF; cdr3_nt: TGTGCCAGCAGTTACGGATCCAGGGGAGTCACTGAAGCTTTCTTT
v_call: TRBV14; d_call: -; j_call: TRBJ2-6; clone_size: many; cdr3_aa: CASSEGGYSGANVLTF; cdr3_nt: TGTGCCAGCAGCGAAGGGGGATACTCTGGGGCCAACGTCCTGACTTTC
v_call: TRBV4-2; d_call: -; j_call: TRBJ1-2; clone_size: few; cdr3_aa: CASSQEGHRGNYGYTF; cdr3_nt: TGTGCCAGCAGCCAAGAAGGGCACCGAGGGAACTATGGCTACACCTTC
v_call: TRBV20-1; d_call: TRBD1; j_call: TRBJ2-7; clone_size: medium-sized; cdr3_aa: CSASSVGTGWVYEQYF; cdr3_nt: TGCAGTGCTAGTTCGGTAGGGACAGGGTGGGTCTACGAGCAGTACTTC
v_call: TRBV9; d_call: -; j_call: TRBJ2-5; clone_size: many; cdr3_aa: CASSVAEEYQETQYF; cdr3_nt: TGTGCCAGCAGCGTAGCCGAAGAATATCAAGAGACCCAGTACTTC
v_call: TRBV28; d_call: TRBD1; j_call: TRBJ2-3; clone_size: -; cdr3_aa: CASSLAGTGTDTQYF; cdr3_nt: TGTGCCAGCAGTCTGGCCGGGACAGGGACAGATACGCAGTATTTT
v_call: TRBV6-5; d_call: -; j_call: TRBJ1-3; clone_size: -; cdr3_aa: CASSYEAGTTGNTIYF; cdr3_nt: TGTGCCAGCAGTTATGAGGCGGGGACGACTGGAAACACCATATATTTT
v_call: TRBV14; d_call: -; j_call: TRBJ2-3; clone_size: many; cdr3_aa: CASTGLATTGTQYF; cdr3_nt: TGTGCCAGCACTGGGCTAGCAACAACCGGTACGCAGTATTTT
v_call: TRBV7-2; d_call: -; j_call: TRBJ2-7; clone_size: many; cdr3_aa: CASSLGFGYEQYF; cdr3_nt: TGTGCCAGCAGCTTAGGTTTCGGCTACGAGCAGTACTTC
v_call: TRBV5-1; d_call: -; j_call: TRBJ2-5; clone_size: -; cdr3_aa: CASSLSRSYQETQYF; cdr3_nt: TGCGCCAGCAGCTTGAGTCGGAGCTACCAAGAGACCCAGTACTTC
v_call: TRBV10-2; d_call: TRBD1; j_call: TRBJ2-7; clone_size: many; cdr3_aa: CASSGQGAEQYF; cdr3_nt: TGCGCCAGCAGCGGACAGGGGGCCGAGCAGTACTTC
v_call: TRBV20-1; d_call: TRBD2; j_call: TRBJ2-1; clone_size: many; cdr3_aa: CSALRLAGGPNEQFF; cdr3_nt: TGCAGTGCTCTCCGACTAGCGGGAGGGCCTAATGAGCAGTTCTTC
v_call: TRBV19; d_call: TRBD1; j_call: TRBJ2-2; clone_size: few; cdr3_aa: CASTEGQVTGELFF; cdr3_nt: TGTGCCAGTACCGAGGGACAGGTCACCGGGGAGCTGTTTTTT
v_call: TRBV7-2; d_call: TRBD1; j_call: TRBJ2-7; clone_size: medium-sized; cdr3_aa: CASSSRDSYEQYF; cdr3_nt: TGTGCCAGCAGCTCAAGGGACAGCTACGAGCAGTACTTC
v_call: TRBV7-2; d_call: -; j_call: TRBJ2-7; clone_size: many; cdr3_aa: CASSFAEGTGEQYF; cdr3_nt: TGTGCCAGCAGCTTTGCCGAGGGAACGGGCGAGCAGTACTTC
v_call: TRBV7-3; d_call: TRBD2; j_call: TRBJ2-2; clone_size: many; cdr3_aa: CASSLAGDHTGELFF; cdr3_nt: TGTGCCAGCAGCCTAGCGGGAGATCACACCGGGGAGCTGTTTTTT
v_call: TRBV28; d_call: -; j_call: TRBJ1-6; clone_size: many; cdr3_aa: CASSTPGQVICPLHF; cdr3_nt: TGTGCCAGCTCAACTCCGGGACAAGTTATATGCCCCCTCCACTTT
v_call: TRBV29-1; d_call: TRBD2; j_call: TRBJ2-3; clone_size: many; cdr3_aa: CSVESPLLIAGVADTQYF; cdr3_nt: TGCAGCGTTGAGTCCCCTTTATTGATTGCGGGAGTAGCAGATACGCAGTATTTT
v_call: TRBV2; d_call: -; j_call: TRBJ2-1; clone_size: many; cdr3_aa: CASSEMGRTQFF; cdr3_nt: TGTGCCAGCAGTGAGATGGGCCGGACGCAGTTCTTC
v_call: TRBV18; d_call: TRBD1; j_call: TRBJ1-4; clone_size: many; cdr3_aa: CASSPGQGNEKLFF; cdr3_nt: TGTGCCAGCTCACCGGGACAGGGTAATGAAAAACTGTTTTTT
v_call: TRBV29-1; d_call: TRBD1; j_call: TRBJ1-2; clone_size: many; cdr3_aa: CSGGTGTGYTF; cdr3_nt: TGCAGCGGGGGGACAGGGACTGGCTACACCTTC
v_call: TRBV12-3/TRBV12-4; d_call: TRBD2; j_call: TRBJ2-1; clone_size: many; cdr3_aa: CASSGGLADAYREQFF; cdr3_nt: TGTGCCAGCAGTGGGGGACTAGCGGACGCCTATCGCGAGCAGTTCTTC
v_call: TRBV28; d_call: -; j_call: TRBJ2-6; clone_size: medium-sized; cdr3_aa: CASSLPSGANVLTF; cdr3_nt: TGTGCCAGCAGTTTGCCTTCTGGGGCCAACGTCCTGACTTTC
v_call: TRBV4-3; d_call: TRBD2; j_call: TRBJ2-1; clone_size: many; cdr3_aa: CASSQSPGTSGYNEQFF; cdr3_nt: TGCGCCAGCAGCCAGAGCCCCGGGACTAGCGGATACAATGAGCAGTTCTTC
v_call: TRBV29-1; d_call: -; j_call: TRBJ2-5; clone_size: many; cdr3_aa: CSVEDAGGRGETQYF; cdr3_nt: TGCAGCGTTGAAGATGCCGGGGGCCGGGGAGAGACCCAGTACTTC
v_call: TRBV20-1; d_call: TRBD1; j_call: TRBJ1-2; clone_size: -; cdr3_aa: CSARTGGDYGYTF; cdr3_nt: TGCAGTGCTCGGACAGGGGGCGACTATGGCTACACCTTC
v_call: TRBV6-2/TRBV6-3; d_call: -; j_call: TRBJ1-1; clone_size: few; cdr3_aa: CASSLDSTEAFF; cdr3_nt: TGTGCCAGCAGTTTGGACAGCACTGAAGCTTTCTTT
v_call: TRBV12-3/TRBV12-4; d_call: -; j_call: TRBJ2-7; clone_size: many; cdr3_aa: CASSLEGAYEQYF; cdr3_nt: TGTGCCAGCAGTTTGGAGGGGGCCTACGAGCAGTACTTC
v_call: TRBV5-4; d_call: -; j_call: TRBJ2-3; clone_size: few; cdr3_aa: CASRWTDTDTQYF; cdr3_nt: TGTGCCAGCAGATGGACAGACACAGATACGCAGTATTTT